This TCR beta chain was identified in a study of blood T cell repertoires in COVID-19. V dropped 4 bases and J dropped 3 bases, with 16 bases sitting between them. There are 15 residues in the CDR3. Germline CDR1 SGHRS, CDR2 YFSETQ. Study processing details: Amplification from reference gene primers served as the basis for estimated nucleated cell counts. Assay used: immunoSEQ multiplex PCR; TCRdb lists only in-frame clones, some missing. V, J and clone size reflect that table, while D and trimming were determined from the DNA. The data hold tens of thousands of clones, with about 80% observed a single time.

This receptor was taken from a man in his 60s with active or convalescent COVID-19. The sequenced material came from peripheral blood. V gene TRBV5-1 combines with J gene TRBJ1-2; tentatively, D is TRBD1 (5 bases). This chain's CDR3 is CASSPGGRGDYGYTF. CDR3 DNA sequence: TGCGCCAGCAGCCCAGGCGGCCGGGGGGACTATGGCTACACCTTC.